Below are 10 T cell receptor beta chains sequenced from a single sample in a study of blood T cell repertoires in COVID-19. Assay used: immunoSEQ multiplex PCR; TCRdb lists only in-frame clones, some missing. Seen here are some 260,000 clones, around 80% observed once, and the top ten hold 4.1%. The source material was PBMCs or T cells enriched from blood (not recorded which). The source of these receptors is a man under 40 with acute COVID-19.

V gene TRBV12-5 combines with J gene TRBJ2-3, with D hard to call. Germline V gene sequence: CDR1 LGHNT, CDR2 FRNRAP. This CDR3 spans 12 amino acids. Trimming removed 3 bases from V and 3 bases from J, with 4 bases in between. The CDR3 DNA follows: TGTGCTAGTGGTTTTATAACAGATACGCAGTATTTT. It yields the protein CASGFITDTQYF.

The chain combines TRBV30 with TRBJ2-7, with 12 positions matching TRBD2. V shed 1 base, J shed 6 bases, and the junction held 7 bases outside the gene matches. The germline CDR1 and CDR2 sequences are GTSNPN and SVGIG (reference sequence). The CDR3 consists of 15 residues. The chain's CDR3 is CAWSGGLAGGSEQYV. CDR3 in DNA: TGTGCCTGGAGTGGGGGTCTAGCGGGAGGGAGCGAGCAGTACGTC.

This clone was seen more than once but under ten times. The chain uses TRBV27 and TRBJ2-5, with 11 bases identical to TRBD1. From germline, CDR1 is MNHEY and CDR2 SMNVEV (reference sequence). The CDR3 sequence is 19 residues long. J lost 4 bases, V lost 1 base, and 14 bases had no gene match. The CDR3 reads CASSLLSTPGQGVVETQYF. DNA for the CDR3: TGTGCCAGCAGTTTATTATCCACACCGGGACAGGGGGTGGTAGAGACCCAGTACTTC.

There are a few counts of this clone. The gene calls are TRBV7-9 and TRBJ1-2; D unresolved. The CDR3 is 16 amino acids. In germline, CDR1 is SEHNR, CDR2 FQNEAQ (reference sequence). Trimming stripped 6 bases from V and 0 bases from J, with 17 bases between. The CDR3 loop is CASRPQGEAANYGYTF. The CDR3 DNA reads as TGTGCCAGCAGGCCCCAAGGAGAGGCCGCTAACTATGGCTACACCTTC.

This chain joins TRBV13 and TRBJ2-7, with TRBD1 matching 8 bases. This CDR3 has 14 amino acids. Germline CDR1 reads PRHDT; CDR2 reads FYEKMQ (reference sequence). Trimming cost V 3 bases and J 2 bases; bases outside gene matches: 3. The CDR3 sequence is CASSFRTGTYEQYV. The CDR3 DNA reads TGTGCCAGCAGCTTTCGGACAGGGACCTACGAGCAGTACGTC.

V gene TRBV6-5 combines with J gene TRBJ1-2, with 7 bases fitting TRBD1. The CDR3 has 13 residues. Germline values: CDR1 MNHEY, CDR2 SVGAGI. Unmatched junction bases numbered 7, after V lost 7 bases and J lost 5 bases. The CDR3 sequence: CASKPGTVYGYTF. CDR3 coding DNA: TGTGCCAGCAAACCGGGGACAGTTTATGGCTACACCTTC.

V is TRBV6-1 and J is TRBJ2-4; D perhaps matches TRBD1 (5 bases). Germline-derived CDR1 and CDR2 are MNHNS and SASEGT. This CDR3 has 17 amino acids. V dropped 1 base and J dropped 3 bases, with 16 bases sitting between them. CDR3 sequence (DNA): TGTGCCAGCAGTGAAGGGGTTAGGGGCGATGGCAAAAACATTCAGTACTTC. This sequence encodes CASSEGVRGDGKNIQYF.

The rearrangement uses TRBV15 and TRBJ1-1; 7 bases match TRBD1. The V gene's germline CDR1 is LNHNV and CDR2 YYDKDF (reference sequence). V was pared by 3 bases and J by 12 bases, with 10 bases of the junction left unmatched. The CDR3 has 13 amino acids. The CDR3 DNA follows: TGTGCCACCAGCAGCTCGACAGGGCCCCGGACTTTCTTT. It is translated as CATSSSTGPRTFF.

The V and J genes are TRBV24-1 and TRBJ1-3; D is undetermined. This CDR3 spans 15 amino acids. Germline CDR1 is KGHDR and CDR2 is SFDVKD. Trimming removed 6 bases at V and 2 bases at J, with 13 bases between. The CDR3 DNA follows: TGTGCCACCAGTTCAGACACCGGGACTGGAAACACCATATATTTT. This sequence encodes CATSSDTGTGNTIYF.

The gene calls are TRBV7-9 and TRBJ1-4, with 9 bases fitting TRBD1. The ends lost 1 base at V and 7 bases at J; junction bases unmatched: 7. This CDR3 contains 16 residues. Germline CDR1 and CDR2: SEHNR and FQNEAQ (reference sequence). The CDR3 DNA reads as TGTGCCAGCAGCTTAGACAGGGGGCCAGGAAGTGAAAAACTGTTTTTT. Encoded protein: CASSLDRGPGSEKLFF.